Listed here is a single T cell receptor (beta chain). The data belong to a study of blood T cell repertoires in COVID-19. The CDR3 has 16 residues. The germline gives CDR1 MNHNY, CDR2 SVGAGI (reference sequence). V lost 8 bases and J lost 1; bases outside the gene matches: 10. Produced via immunoSEQ multiplex PCR; TCRdb's table is partial and in-frame only. The sample has about 56,000 clones; 75% to 90% are singletons. J is TRBJ1-5 and V is TRBV6-6; 8 bases map to TRBD1. The sequenced sample was peripheral blood. The sequence was collected from a woman aged 60-70 years with COVID-19, enrolled during active disease. The CDR3 DNA reads TGTGCCAGCCGTGTCCAGGGGGCATCGAGCAATCAGCCCCAGCATTTT. This sequence encodes CASRVQGASSNQPQHF.